What follows describes a single T cell receptor beta chain. V lost 0 bases and J lost 7, with 11 bases in between. CDR3 length: 14 amino acids. Germline CDR1 and CDR2: SGDLS and YYNGEE. The sample comes from a study of blood T cell repertoires in COVID-19. Across the whole study: Acute and convalescent COVID-19 specimens originated in the United States, Italy and Spain. PBMCs, B-cell-depleted T cells, or T cells were the source of the cDNA or gDNA that made up the material.

In the authors' workflow: For nucleated cells, counts were estimated from reference gene primer amplification. Profiling relied on immunoSEQ multiplex PCR, and the TCRdb table lists in-frame clones only, not all of them. The V and J calls and the clone size are those of that table, but D and trimming were determined from the DNA. The sample shows 180,000 or so clones, approximately 86% of them seen only once. The clonotype comes from a woman aged 45-59 years with acute or convalescent COVID-19. Sequencing used peripheral blood. This chain joins TRBV9 and TRBJ2-1; D gene ambiguous. The DNA for the CDR3 is TGTGCCAGCAGCGTAGAGCTAGTTGAGAATGAGCAGTTCTTC. Amino acids: CASSVELVENEQFF.